Listed below are T cell receptor beta chains from one sample, sequenced in a study of T cell responses to AZD1222 COVID-19 vaccine. Some clones are missing from TCRdb's copy, which holds only in-frame ones; the method was immunoSEQ multiplex PCR. In the table there are about 56,000 clones, approximately 85% of which are singletons. Material: peripheral blood, obtained on day 0 of AZD1222 vaccination. The receptors were sampled from an adult in good health. Each CDR3 is given with its conserved first and last residue. Fields, in order: CDR3 protein, CDR3 DNA, D gene, clone size, J gene, CDR3 length, V gene. D genes are given only for firm matches. Clone size is not always given. Where it is, it says once, few, many or a class for expanded clones.

CASSHEVMNTEAFF TGTGCCAGCAGCCATGAGGTAATGAACACTGAAGCTTTCTTT NA NA TRBJ1-1 14 TRBV3-1/TRBV3-2
CASSLVPGHLSYEQYF TGTGCCAGCAGCTTAGTTCCGGGACACCTCTCCTACGAGCAGTACTTC NA NA TRBJ2-7 16 TRBV7-9
CASSDVRGQDGYTF TGTGCCAGCAGTGACGTCAGGGGGCAGGATGGCTACACCTTC TRBD1 NA TRBJ1-2 14 TRBV2
CASSLVMNTGELFF TGTGCCAGCAGTCTTGTGATGAACACCGGGGAGCTGTTTTTT NA few TRBJ2-2 14 TRBV28
CASLGGGGQREQFF TGTGCCAGCCTGGGAGGTGGGGGTCAGCGTGAGCAGTTCTTC NA NA TRBJ2-1 14 TRBV28
CASSGTTGLGYGYTF TGTGCCAGCAGCGGAACGACAGGGCTGGGTTATGGCTACACCTTC TRBD1 NA TRBJ1-2 15 TRBV5-6
CASIRQGASNSPLHF TGTGCCAGCATTCGACAGGGGGCCTCGAATTCACCCCTCCACTTT TRBD1 NA TRBJ1-6 15 TRBV6-5
CATSRDRSSGANVLTF TGTGCCACCAGCAGAGATCGGAGCTCTGGGGCCAACGTCCTGACTTTC NA NA TRBJ2-6 16 TRBV15
CASPSAAGEAFF TGTGCCAGCCCATCGGCGGCCGGTGAAGCTTTCTTT NA NA TRBJ1-1 12 TRBV28
CASSLRSNQPQHF TGTGCCAGCAGCTTGAGAAGCAATCAGCCCCAGCATTTT NA NA TRBJ1-5 13 TRBV5-6
CASSQDRLREQYF TGTGCCAGCAGCCAAGATCGGTTACGCGAGCAGTACTTC NA NA TRBJ2-7 13 TRBV4-2
CASSPHPAWVYTTYNEQFF TGTGCCAGCAGTCCCCATCCCGCTTGGGTTTACACCACCTACAATGAGCAGTTCTTC NA NA TRBJ2-1 19 TRBV11-2
CASRISGGSGELFF TGTGCCAGCAGAATTAGCGGGGGGTCCGGGGAGCTGTTTTTT TRBD2 NA TRBJ2-2 14 TRBV2
CASHNRGLDEKLFF TGTGCCAGTCATAACAGGGGGCTGGATGAAAAACTGTTTTTT TRBD1 NA TRBJ1-4 14 TRBV19
CASSLGQGAHYGYTF TGTGCCAGCAGCCTTGGACAGGGGGCGCACTATGGCTACACCTTC TRBD1 NA TRBJ1-2 15 TRBV7-3
CASSLEGRDSYGYTF TGTGCCAGCAGCCTAGAGGGACGGGACTCCTATGGCTACACCTTC NA NA TRBJ1-2 15 TRBV3-1/TRBV3-2
CASSLVAGGGSYEQYF TGTGCCAGCAGCTTGGTGGCAGGGGGTGGGTCCTACGAGCAGTACTTC TRBD1 NA TRBJ2-7 16 TRBV5-6
CASRAGTSGGNEQFF TGCGCCAGCAGGGCCGGGACTAGCGGGGGCAATGAGCAGTTCTTC TRBD2 NA TRBJ2-1 15 TRBV10-2
CASSYSGWETQYF TGTGCCAGCAGTTACTCGGGCTGGGAGACCCAGTACTTC NA NA TRBJ2-5 13 TRBV6-5
CASSFEPYEQYF TGTGCCAGCAGTTTCGAACCTTACGAGCAGTACTTC NA NA TRBJ2-7 12 TRBV12-3/TRBV12-4
CASSTYNEQFF TGTGCCAGTAGCACCTACAATGAGCAGTTCTTC NA few TRBJ2-1 11 TRBV19
CASSSRLAGVIAYEQYF TGCGCCAGCAGCTCTCGACTAGCGGGCGTAATAGCCTACGAGCAGTACTTC TRBD2 NA TRBJ2-7 17 TRBV5-1
CASSLNTDTQYF TGTGCCAGCAGTTTAAACACAGATACGCAGTATTTT NA NA TRBJ2-3 12 TRBV27
CASSSLYMTEAFF TGTGCCAGCAGTTCTCTTTATATGACTGAAGCTTTCTTT NA NA TRBJ1-1 13 TRBV2
CASSQDRGYGNEQFF TGTGCCAGCAGCCAGGACAGGGGATATGGCAATGAGCAGTTCTTC TRBD1 NA TRBJ2-1 15 TRBV7-2
CASRRTSGTYEQYF TGCGCCAGCAGGAGGACTAGCGGCACCTACGAGCAGTACTTC TRBD2 NA TRBJ2-7 14 TRBV10-1